The 16 T cell receptor beta chains in this list originate from one sample, sequenced in a study of T cell repertoires in cytomegalovirus infection. TCRdb re-derived calls from the reads in MiXCR, one entry per CDR3 protein. The table has approximately 340,000 distinct CDR3 sequences, about 28% seen once; the top ten hold 20%. These receptors' targets are unknown. Sequencing used cultured PBMCs, obtained from culture after CMV antigen stimulation. These TCRs come from a human donor in good health (CMV status not recorded). Some clones in this sample may be carry-over from other donors' samples.

The chain uses TRBV5-1 and TRBJ2-3, with 10 bases that match TRBD2. This CDR3 region has 15 residues. Trimming cost V 0 bases and J 6 bases; bases outside gene matches: 4. From germline, CDR1 is SGHRS and CDR2 YFSETQ. In DNA form, the CDR3 reads TGCGCCAGCAGCTTGGACCTAGCGGGAGTTGATACGCAGTATTTT. This encodes CASSLDLAGVDTQYF. Full variable domain (rest looked up from reference TRBV5-1 and TRBJ2-3): KAGVTQTPRYLIKTRGQQVTLSCSPISGHRSVSWYQQTPGQGLQFLFEYFSETQRNKGNFPGRFSGRQFSNSRSEMNVSTLELGDSALYLCASSLDLAGVDTQYFGPGTRLTVL.

This clonotype has a handful of counts. J is TRBJ1-6 and V is TRBV7-2; perhaps TRBD1 as D (5 bases). The V gene's germline CDR1 is SGHTA and CDR2 FQGNSA. The CDR3 runs to 14 residues. V lost 5 bases and J 4 bases, leaving 9 bases between the germline ends. CDR3 DNA: TGTGCCAGCAGCCCCGAGGGGTATAATTCACCCCTCCACTTT. Amino acids: CASSPEGYNSPLHF.

This clonotype was recorded a few times. This chain uses TRBV7-3 with TRBJ2-1, with 9 bases matching TRBD2. The germline V gene encodes CDR1 SGHTA and CDR2 FQGTGA. Losses at the gene ends were 1 base for V and 7 bases for J; bases not matched to a gene: 8. This CDR3 comprises 16 residues. DNA for the CDR3: TGTGCCAGCAGCTTAAATCGGGCGGGAGGGTCTAATGAGCAGTTCTTC. Residues: CASSLNRAGGSNEQFF.

There are many counts of this clonotype. V gene TRBV7-8 combines with J gene TRBJ1-1, with no clear D. Germline V gives CDR1 SGHVS, CDR2 FQNEAQ. V was shortened by 5 bases and J by 2 bases, with 18 bases between the two germline ends. The CDR3 has 16 amino acids. The DNA for the CDR3 is TGTGCCAGCAGCCTGGGGTCGACTCCCTCTAACACTGAAGCTTTCTTT. This gives the protein CASSLGSTPSNTEAFF.

The rearrangement joins TRBV27 to TRBJ2-7; D possibly matches TRBD1 or TRBD2 (6 bases each). This CDR3 region has 13 residues. V was shortened by 8 bases and J by 4 bases, with 15 bases between the two germline ends. In germline, CDR1 is MNHEY, CDR2 SMNVEV (reference sequence). CDR3 bases: TGTGCCAGCCGGTTACAGGGAGGATACGAGCAGTACTTC. Translated, it gives CASRLQGGYEQYF.

The chain is built from TRBV2 and TRBJ2-3; TRBD2 agrees at 8 bases. Germline CDR1 SNHLY, CDR2 FYNNEI. V lost 10 bases to trimming and J lost 2 bases; unmatched junction nucleotides: 8. This CDR3 has 14 residues. This CDR3 reads CAIPAGANTDTQYF. The CDR3 DNA is TGTGCCATACCAGCGGGGGCCAACACAGATACGCAGTATTTT. Based on the CDR3 plus reference TRBV2 and TRBJ2-3, the full variable domain is EPEVTQTPSHQVTQMGQEVILRCVPISNHLYFYWYRQILGQKVEFLVSFYNNEISEKSEIFDDQFSVERPDGSNFTLKIRSTKLEDSAMYFCAIPAGANTDTQYFGPGTRLTVL.

This clonotype appeared once. V is TRBV19 and J is TRBJ2-7; 7 bases are a match to TRBD1. Trimming took 8 bases from V and 5 from J; bases not matched to a gene: 6. The germline V gene encodes CDR1 LNHDA and CDR2 SQIVND (reference sequence). The CDR3 is 12 amino acids. The CDR3 sequence: CASGTDPNEQYF. In nucleotides, the CDR3 is TGTGCCAGTGGGACAGACCCCAACGAGCAGTACTTC.

The chain carries TRBV19 and TRBJ2-4; D gene unclear. The CDR3 covers 17 residues. V lost 3 bases, J lost 1 base, and 16 bases lay in between. Per germline, CDR1 LNHDA and CDR2 SQIVND (reference sequence). The CDR3 loop is CASSMSSLGRAKNIQYF. The CDR3 coding sequence is TGTGCCAGTAGTATGTCGTCTTTAGGACGGGCCAAAAACATTCAGTACTTC.

The chain combines TRBV5-6 with TRBJ2-7, with 7 bases that match TRBD1. The CDR3 runs 15 residues. V gave up 4 bases and J gave up 1 base; unmatched junction bases: 8. From germline, CDR1 is SGHDT and CDR2 YYEEEE. The CDR3 reads CASSHLTGDSYEQYF. The CDR3 region has the DNA TGTGCCAGCAGCCACCTAACAGGGGATTCCTACGAGCAGTACTTC.

The V gene is TRBV3-1, the J gene TRBJ1-1; D gene ambiguous. This CDR3 region has 15 residues. The germline CDR1 and CDR2 sequences are LGHDT and YNNKEL (reference sequence). Trimming pared 4 bases from V and 5 bases from J, leaving 17 bases between. The CDR3 spells CASSLGASRETEAFF. The CDR3 nucleotides read TGTGCCAGCAGCCTCGGCGCTTCAAGGGAGACTGAAGCTTTCTTT.

The chain uses TRBV7-9 and TRBJ2-3; D ambiguous. Looked up from germline, CDR1 is SEHNR and CDR2 is FQNEAQ (reference sequence). CDR3 length: 13 residues. Trimming cost V 4 bases and J 6 bases, with 11 bases left between them. The CDR3 protein is CASSSSGVDTQYF. The CDR3 DNA reads TGTGCCAGCAGCTCCTCAGGAGTCGATACGCAGTATTTT.

Only a few counts were recorded for this clonotype. The rearrangement joins TRBV7-3 to TRBJ2-7, with D possibly being TRBD1 (6 bases). The V end was cut by 5 bases, the J end by 0 bases, with 11 bases between. The CDR3 spans 14 residues. Germline loops: CDR1 SGHTA, CDR2 FQGTGA. CDR3 sequence (DNA): TGTGCCAGCAGCGTTGACAGGAACTCCTACGAGCAGTACTTC. Protein sequence: CASSVDRNSYEQYF.

This clonotype was counted a few times. The chain couples TRBV7-2 to TRBJ1-1, with a weak D call TRBD1 (5 bases). The CDR3 sequence is 14 residues long. Deletions cut 1 base from V and 5 bases from J, with 11 bases between. In germline, CDR1 is SGHTA, CDR2 FQGNSA. The CDR3 here is CASSLEWGNTEAFF. CDR3 sequence (DNA): TGTGCCAGCAGCTTAGAATGGGGGAATACTGAAGCTTTCTTT.

The sample holds a few counts of this clonotype. The CDR3 bases are TGTGCCAGCAGCTTGCCCGGGACAGGAACCTACGAGCAGTACTTC. Protein sequence: CASSLPGTGTYEQYF. This rearrangement joins TRBV7-9 to TRBJ2-7; 8 bases are a match to TRBD1. J lost 2 bases, V lost 3 bases, and 6 bases had no gene match. The CDR3 is 15 residues long. The germline CDR1 and CDR2 sequences are SEHNR and FQNEAQ (reference sequence).

This clonotype was observed a handful of times. The chain joins TRBV7-9 to TRBJ1-4; TRBD1 is a possible D gene (5 bases). This CDR3 has 15 amino acids. V lost 6 bases to trimming and J lost 4 bases, with 15 bases between them. CDR1 and CDR2 from the germline V gene are SEHNR and FQNEAQ (reference sequence). In nucleotides, the CDR3 is TGTGCCAGCAGGGGACGGGCCTCGCTTAATGAAAAACTGTTTTTT. Translated: CASRGRASLNEKLFF.

The chain uses TRBV2 and TRBJ2-1; D may be TRBD1 (5 bases). Germline CDR1 SNHLY, CDR2 FYNNEI. The length of the CDR3 is 12 residues. V was cut by 3 bases and J by 10 bases, with 10 bases left in between. CDR3 loop: CASSEGRQEQFF. CDR3 coding DNA: TGTGCCAGCAGTGAGGGGCGCCAAGAGCAGTTCTTC.